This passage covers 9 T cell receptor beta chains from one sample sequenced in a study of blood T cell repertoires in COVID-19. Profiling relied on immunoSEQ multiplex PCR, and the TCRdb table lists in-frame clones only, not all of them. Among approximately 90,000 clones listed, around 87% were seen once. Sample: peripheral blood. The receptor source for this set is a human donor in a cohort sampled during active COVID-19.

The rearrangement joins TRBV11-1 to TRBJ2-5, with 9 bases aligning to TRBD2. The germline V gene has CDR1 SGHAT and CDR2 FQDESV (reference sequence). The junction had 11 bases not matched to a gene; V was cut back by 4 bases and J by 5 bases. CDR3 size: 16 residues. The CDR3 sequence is CASSSRLSGGPETQYF. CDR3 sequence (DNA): TGTGCCAGCAGCTCGAGACTTAGCGGGGGTCCCGAGACCCAGTACTTC.

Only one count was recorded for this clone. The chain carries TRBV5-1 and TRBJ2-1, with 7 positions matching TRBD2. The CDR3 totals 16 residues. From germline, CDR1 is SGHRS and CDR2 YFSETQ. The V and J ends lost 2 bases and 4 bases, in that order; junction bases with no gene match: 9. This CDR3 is CASSFTAGPQYNEQFF. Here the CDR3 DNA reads TGCGCCAGCAGCTTTACAGCGGGGCCCCAGTACAATGAGCAGTTCTTC.

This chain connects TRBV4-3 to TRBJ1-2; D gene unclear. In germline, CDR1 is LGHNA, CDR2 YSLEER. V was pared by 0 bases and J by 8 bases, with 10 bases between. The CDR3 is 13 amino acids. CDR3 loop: CASSQDTGVGYTF. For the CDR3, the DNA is TGCGCCAGCAGCCAAGATACCGGGGTAGGCTACACCTTC.

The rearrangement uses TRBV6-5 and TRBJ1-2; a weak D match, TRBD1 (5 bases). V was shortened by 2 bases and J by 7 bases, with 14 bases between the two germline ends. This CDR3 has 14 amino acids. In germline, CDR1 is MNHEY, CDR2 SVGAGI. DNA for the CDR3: TGTGCCAGCAGTTACCGAGGCAGGGAAGTTGGCTACACCTTC. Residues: CASSYRGREVGYTF.

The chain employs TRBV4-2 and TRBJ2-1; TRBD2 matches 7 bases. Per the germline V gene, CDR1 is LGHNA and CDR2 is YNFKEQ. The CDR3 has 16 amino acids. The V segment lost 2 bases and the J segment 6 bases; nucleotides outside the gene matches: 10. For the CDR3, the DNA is TGTGCCAGCAGCCAAATTTCTGGCGGGGGACTCAATGAGCAGTTCTTC. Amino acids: CASSQISGGGLNEQFF.

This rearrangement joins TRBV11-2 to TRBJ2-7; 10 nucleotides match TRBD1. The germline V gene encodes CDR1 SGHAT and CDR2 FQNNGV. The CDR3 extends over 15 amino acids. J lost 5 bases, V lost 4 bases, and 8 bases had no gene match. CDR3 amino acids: CASSSTGTGAHEQYF. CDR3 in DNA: TGTGCCAGCAGCTCGACCGGGACAGGGGCCCACGAGCAGTACTTC.

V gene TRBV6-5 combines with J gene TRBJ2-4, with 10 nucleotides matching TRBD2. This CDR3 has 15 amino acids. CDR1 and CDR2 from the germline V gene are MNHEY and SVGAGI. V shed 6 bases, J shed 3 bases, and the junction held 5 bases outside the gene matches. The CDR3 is CASRSGGAGKNIQYF. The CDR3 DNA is TGTGCCAGCAGAAGCGGGGGGGCGGGCAAAAACATTCAGTACTTC.

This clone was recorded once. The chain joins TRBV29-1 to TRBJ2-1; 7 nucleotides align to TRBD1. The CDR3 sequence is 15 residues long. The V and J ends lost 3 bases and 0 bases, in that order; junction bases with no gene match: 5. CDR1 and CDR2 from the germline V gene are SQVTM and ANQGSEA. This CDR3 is CSVDRGHPSYNEQFF. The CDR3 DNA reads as TGCAGCGTTGATAGGGGGCATCCCTCCTACAATGAGCAGTTCTTC.

CDR3 residues: CAWSVRGNYQPQHF. CDR3 coding DNA: TGTGCCTGGAGTGTACGCGGAAACTATCAGCCCCAGCATTTT. V and J are TRBV30 and TRBJ1-5; D not certain. This CDR3 spans 14 amino acids. Looked up from germline, CDR1 is GTSNPN and CDR2 is SVGIG (reference sequence). V lost 0 bases, J lost 5 bases, and 11 bases lay in between.